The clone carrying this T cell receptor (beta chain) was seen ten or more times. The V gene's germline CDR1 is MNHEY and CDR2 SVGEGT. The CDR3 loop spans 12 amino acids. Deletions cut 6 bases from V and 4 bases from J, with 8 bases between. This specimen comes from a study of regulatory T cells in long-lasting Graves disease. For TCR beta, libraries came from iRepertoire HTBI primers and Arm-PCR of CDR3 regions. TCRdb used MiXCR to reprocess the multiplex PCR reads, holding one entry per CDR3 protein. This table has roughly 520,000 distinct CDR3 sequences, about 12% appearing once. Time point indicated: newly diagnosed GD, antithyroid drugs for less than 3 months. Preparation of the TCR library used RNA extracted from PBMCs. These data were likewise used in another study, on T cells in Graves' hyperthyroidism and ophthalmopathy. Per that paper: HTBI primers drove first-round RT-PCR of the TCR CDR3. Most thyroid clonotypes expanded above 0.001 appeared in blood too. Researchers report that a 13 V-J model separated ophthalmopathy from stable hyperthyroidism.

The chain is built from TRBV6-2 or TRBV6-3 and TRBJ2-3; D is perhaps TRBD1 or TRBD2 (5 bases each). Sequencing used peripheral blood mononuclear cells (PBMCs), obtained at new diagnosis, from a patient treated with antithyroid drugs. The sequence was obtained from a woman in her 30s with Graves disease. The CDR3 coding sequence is TGTGCCAGCAGGAGAGGGGCAGATACGCAGTATTTT. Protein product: CASRRGADTQYF.